This entry lists 16 T cell receptor beta chains sequenced from one sample in a study of T cell changes during pregnancy in multiple sclerosis. Using immunoSEQ multiplex PCR, the repertoire was profiled, and TCRdb retains in-frame clones only, with some absent. This table has 93,000 or so clones, about 90% appearing once. The sample here was peripheral blood, taken after pregnancy. These receptor sequences come from a female donor with multiple sclerosis, enrolled in a pregnancy study.

The genes are TRBV6-5 and TRBJ2-2, with TRBD2 matching over 8 bases. This CDR3 spans 15 amino acids. Germline CDR1 reads MNHEY; CDR2 reads SVGAGI. With V trimmed by 6 bases and J by 5 bases, 8 bases remained unmatched. This CDR3 is CASSRSGVKTGELFF. The CDR3 nucleotides read TGTGCCAGCAGCCGTAGCGGGGTCAAAACCGGGGAGCTGTTTTTT.

V and J are TRBV11-2 and TRBJ1-2; D unclear. The V end lost 1 base, the J end lost 8 bases, and 11 bases lay between the germline ends. The CDR3 length is 13 residues. Germline V lookup: CDR1 SGHAT, CDR2 FQNNGV. The DNA for the CDR3 is TGTGCCAGCAGCTTAGCGGCCTCCGGGGGCTACACCTTC. It is translated as CASSLAASGGYTF.

The gene calls are TRBV9 and TRBJ1-2; no clear D. The CDR3 totals 15 residues. V was clipped by 0 bases and J by 4 bases, with 13 bases between them. Germline V gene data show CDR1 as SGDLS and CDR2 as YYNGEE. The CDR3 nucleotides read TGTGCCAGCAGCGTAGATGAGGTTATCTTCTATGGCTACACCTTC. Its translation: CASSVDEVIFYGYTF. Drawing the rest from reference TRBV9 and TRBJ1-2, the complete variable domain is DSGVTQTPKHLITATGQRVTLRCSPRSGDLSVYWYQQSLDQGLQFLIQYYNGEERAKGNILERFSAQQFPDLHSELNLSSLELGDSALYFCASSVDEVIFYGYTFGSGTRLTVV.

The chain recombines TRBV19 with TRBJ1-5; no definite D call. Trimming pared 5 bases from V and 2 bases from J, leaving 13 bases between. The CDR3 has 15 amino acids. CDR1 and CDR2 (germline): LNHDA, SQIVND (reference sequence). CDR3 nucleotides: TGTGCCAGTAGTTTAGCCCTCTCTGGCAATCAGCCCCAGCATTTT. Amino acid sequence: CASSLALSGNQPQHF.

The chain carries TRBV12-5 and TRBJ1-2; 7 bases line up with TRBD1. CDR1 and CDR2 (germline): LGHNT, FRNRAP. Unmatched junction bases numbered 10, after V lost 1 base and J lost 8 bases. This CDR3 comprises 15 residues. CDR3 DNA sequence: TGTGCTAGTGGTTTGGACAGGGGACTCCGGATGGGCTACACCTTC. Amino acid sequence: CASGLDRGLRMGYTF.

This chain connects TRBV5-1 to TRBJ2-7, with a weak D call TRBD2 (6 bases). The CDR3 consists of 15 residues. The germline V gene encodes CDR1 SGHRS and CDR2 YFSETQ. Trimming pared 0 bases from V and 3 bases from J, leaving 13 bases between. CDR3 protein: CASSLELAVVYEQYF. The CDR3 DNA is TGCGCCAGCAGCTTGGAACTAGCAGTGGTCTACGAGCAGTACTTC.

This clone was seen a handful of times. J is TRBJ1-3 and V is TRBV7-6, with D possibly TRBD1 on 5 matching bases. The CDR3 has 14 amino acids. V dropped 5 bases and J dropped 2 bases, with 10 bases sitting between them. Germline V gene data show CDR1 as SGHVS and CDR2 as FNYEAQ. CDR3 sequence (DNA): TGTGCCAGCAGCCGTCAGGGAACTGGAAACACCATATATTTT. Protein product: CASSRQGTGNTIYF.

This clone was recorded once. The rearrangement joins TRBV19 to TRBJ1-1; 7 bases align to TRBD1. V gave up 6 bases and J gave up 6 bases; unmatched junction bases: 7. From germline, CDR1 is LNHDA and CDR2 SQIVND (reference sequence). The CDR3 covers 13 residues. As DNA, the CDR3 is TGTGCCAGTAGCCCACAGGGGATGGCTGAAGCTTTCTTT. Residues: CASSPQGMAEAFF.

The chain has TRBV5-8 and TRBJ2-2; D perhaps matches TRBD1 (7 bases). Trimming shortened V by 0 bases and J by 2 bases, and 11 bases separated the two germline ends. Germline V gives CDR1 SGHTS, CDR2 YDEGEE. The CDR3 sequence is 16 residues long. The CDR3: CASSLGGGGNTGELFF. CDR3 coding DNA: TGTGCCAGCAGCTTGGGCGGAGGGGGCAACACCGGGGAGCTGTTTTTT.

The V and J genes are TRBV7-3 and TRBJ2-3; the match to TRBD2 covers 11 bases. Trimming cost V 5 bases and J 0 bases; bases outside gene matches: 4. The germline V gene encodes CDR1 SGHTA and CDR2 FQGTGA. This CDR3 region has 16 residues. In nucleotides, the CDR3 is TGTGCCAGCAGCCTCGGGACTAGCGGTAGCACAGATACGCAGTATTTT. Translating it yields CASSLGTSGSTDTQYF.

This chain joins TRBV18 and TRBJ2-2; TRBD1 matches 7 bases. This CDR3 is built from 16 residues. Germline V gives CDR1 KGHSH, CDR2 LQKENI. Losses at the gene ends were 2 bases for V and 6 bases for J; bases not matched to a gene: 9. CDR3 in amino acids: CASSPEEEGAAGELFF. The DNA for the CDR3 is TGTGCCAGCTCACCAGAAGAAGAGGGGGCGGCCGGGGAGCTGTTTTTT.

This chain joins TRBV2 and TRBJ2-1; D is possibly TRBD2 (6 bases). V was trimmed by 5 bases and J by 15 bases, leaving 14 bases between them. The CDR3 extends over 11 amino acids. Per germline, CDR1 SNHLY and CDR2 FYNNEI. The CDR3 region is CASSSGWSRFF. CDR3 DNA sequence: TGTGCCAGCAGTAGCGGGTGGTCCCGGTTCTTC.

The J gene is TRBJ1-1, the V gene TRBV5-6, with 7 bases identical to TRBD1. The J segment lost 1 base and the V segment lost 5 bases, leaving 8 bases of the junction unmatched. CDR3 length: 15 amino acids. The germline CDR1 and CDR2 sequences are SGHDT and YYEEEE. The CDR3: CASSFLDRKNTEAFF. Here the CDR3 DNA reads TGTGCCAGCAGTTTTCTGGACAGGAAGAACACTGAAGCTTTCTTT.

The rearrangement uses TRBV23-1 and TRBJ1-5; possible D gene TRBD1, 5 bases. TRBV23-1 is annotated as an ORF whose role is uncertain. With 0 bases removed from V and 5 bases from J, the gap between germline ends came to 11 bases. The CDR3 runs 15 residues. In DNA, the CDR3 is TGCGCCAGCAGTCAATCATCAGGGAATGATCAGCCCCAGCATTTT. Protein sequence: CASSQSSGNDQPQHF.

The CDR3 nucleotides read TGTGCCAGTAGTGCCCTTGGACAGGGACGCACTGAAGCTTTCTTT. Translation gives CASSALGQGRTEAFF. The chain recombines TRBV19 with TRBJ1-1, with 8 bases fitting TRBD1. CDR1 and CDR2 (germline): LNHDA, SQIVND (reference sequence). J gave up 4 bases and V 5 bases, and 9 bases lay outside the gene matches. CDR3 length: 15 residues.

V usage is TRBV5-5 and J usage is TRBJ2-1; D not certain. CDR1 is SGHKS and CDR2 is YYEKEE in the germline V gene (reference sequence). The CDR3 runs to 10 residues. V dropped 6 bases and J dropped 4 bases, with 2 bases sitting between them. The CDR3 is CASTYNEQFF. CDR3 in DNA: TGTGCCAGCACATACAATGAGCAGTTCTTC.